The 15 T cell receptor beta chains below were found in one sample sequenced in a study of T cell clonotyping in hematopoietic cell transplantation. Measured with immunoSEQ multiplex PCR; TCRdb has only the in-frame clones, and not every one. Counted here are tens of thousands of clones, roughly 94% occurring once; the ten biggest clones make up about 0.86%. Sequencing was performed on peripheral blood mononuclear cells. These receptor sequences come from a woman aged 45-65 years in good health. Some clones in this sample may be carry-over from other donors' samples.

Here the CDR3 DNA reads TGTGCCAGCAGTTTGGCGCCCTTGGCCACAGATACGCAGTATTTT. Translating it yields CASSLAPLATDTQYF. The chain carries TRBV28 and TRBJ2-3; D gene uncertain. V gave up 3 bases and J gave up 2 bases, with 12 bases separating them. This CDR3 has 15 amino acids. From germline, CDR1 is MDHEN and CDR2 SYDVKM. Supplemented by reference TRBV28 and TRBJ2-3, the full variable domain reads DVKVTQSSRYLVKRTGEKVFLECVQDMDHENMFWYRQDPGLGLRLIYFSYDVKMKEKGDIPEGYSVSREKKERFSLILESASTNQTSMYLCASSLAPLATDTQYFGPGTRLTVL.

This clone came up once. The chain links TRBV11-3 to TRBJ1-5, with D unclear. Trimming left V 1 base short and J 6 bases short, with 7 bases between. CDR3 length: 13 residues. Germline V gene sequence: CDR1 SGHNT, CDR2 YENEEA. Here the CDR3 DNA reads TGTGCCAGCAGCTTAGCCCTGGGTCAGCCCCAGCATTTT. As protein: CASSLALGQPQHF. Filled out from reference TRBV11-3 and TRBJ1-5, the complete variable domain reads EAGVVQSPRYKIIEKKQPVAFWCNPISGHNTLYWYLQNLGQGPELLIRYENEEAVDDSQLPKDRFSAERLKGVDSTLKIQPAELGDSAVYLCASSLALGQPQHFGDGTRLSIL.

The chain is built from TRBV7-2 and TRBJ2-7, with D perhaps matching TRBD1 or TRBD2 (5 bases each). Trimming pared 1 base from V and 2 bases from J, leaving 18 bases between. Germline values: CDR1 SGHTA, CDR2 FQGNSA. The CDR3 sequence is 17 residues long. Here the CDR3 DNA reads TGTGCCAGCAGCTTAGACTCCCGGGACGGAATAACCTACGAGCAGTACTTC. The encoded protein is CASSLDSRDGITYEQYF.

The rearrangement uses TRBV7-3 and TRBJ1-6; the D is unclear. The V end lost 5 bases, the J end lost 5 bases, and 10 bases lay between the germline ends. The CDR3 totals 14 residues. CDR1 is SGHTA and CDR2 is FQGTGA in the germline V gene. CDR3 amino acids: CASSQGQDNSPLHF. The CDR3 nucleotides read TGTGCCAGCAGCCAAGGTCAGGATAATTCACCCCTCCACTTT.

The rearrangement links TRBV27 to TRBJ2-5; possibly TRBD1 for D (5 bases). The germline V gene encodes CDR1 MNHEY and CDR2 SMNVEV (reference sequence). The CDR3 contains 15 residues. V dropped 5 bases and J dropped 2 bases, with 15 bases sitting between them. CDR3 nucleotide sequence: TGTGCCAGCAGTAAGACCGACAGTAGACAAGAGACCCAGTACTTC. The encoded protein is CASSKTDSRQETQYF.

The chain carries TRBV7-8 and TRBJ1-2, with TRBD1 identical over 8 bases. J lost 8 bases, V lost 3 bases, and 8 bases had no gene match. Looked up from germline, CDR1 is SGHVS and CDR2 is FQNEAQ. There are 14 residues in the CDR3. CDR3 amino acids: CASSLAGTGWGYTF. For the CDR3, the DNA is TGTGCCAGCAGCTTGGCAGGGACAGGATGGGGCTACACCTTC.

This clone came up once. This sequence joins TRBV9 and TRBJ1-2; no reliable D call. Germline CDR1 is SGDLS and CDR2 is YYNGEE. Trimming removed 0 bases at V and 0 bases at J, with 9 bases between. CDR3 length: 15 amino acids. CDR3 sequence (DNA): TGTGCCAGCAGCGTAGTAGGCAGACCTAACTATGGCTACACCTTC. It is translated as CASSVVGRPNYGYTF.

This chain links TRBV11-3 with TRBJ1-3; 8 nucleotides align to TRBD1. V trimming: 2 bases; J trimming: 4 bases; junction bases outside the gene matches: 1. This CDR3 has 14 amino acids. From germline, CDR1 is SGHNT and CDR2 YENEEA. CDR3 in amino acids: CASSLQGAGNTIYF. The CDR3 region has the DNA TGTGCCAGCAGCTTACAGGGGGCCGGAAACACCATATATTTT.

This chain uses TRBV5-1 with TRBJ1-5, with TRBD1 matching over 9 bases. Germline CDR1 SGHRS, CDR2 YFSETQ. The CDR3 extends over 15 amino acids. The junction had 9 bases not matched to a gene; V was cut back by 4 bases and J by 7 bases. This CDR3 is CASSTGTGIGQPQHF. Here the CDR3 DNA reads TGCGCCAGCAGCACCGGGACAGGGATAGGCCAGCCCCAGCATTTT.

This sequence joins TRBV11-2 and TRBJ1-2; D gene ambiguous. The germline V gene encodes CDR1 SGHAT and CDR2 FQNNGV. V lost 4 bases, J lost 5 bases, and 8 bases lay in between. This CDR3 spans 12 amino acids. As DNA, the CDR3 is TGTGCCAGCAGCTCGGACGGTTATGGCTACACCTTC. Protein: CASSSDGYGYTF.

The chain uses TRBV10-1 and TRBJ2-5; D not certain. The V end was cut by 10 bases, the J end by 2 bases, with 17 bases between. Germline V lookup: CDR1 WNHNN, CDR2 SYGVQD (reference sequence). The CDR3 is 14 amino acids. This CDR3 reads CAITGRPPQETQYF. CDR3 sequence (DNA): TGCGCCATCACGGGTAGGCCACCTCAAGAGACCCAGTACTTC.

The chain couples TRBV28 to TRBJ2-1; 7 nucleotides match TRBD2. Trimming took 5 bases from V and 4 from J; bases not matched to a gene: 5. There are 14 residues in the CDR3. CDR1 and CDR2 from the germline V gene are MDHEN and SYDVKM. CDR3: CASSMGGEYNEQFF. The CDR3 DNA is TGTGCCAGCAGTATGGGGGGGGAATACAATGAGCAGTTCTTC.

The chain has TRBV7-3 and TRBJ1-1; no reliable D call. The CDR3 runs to 13 residues. V shed 0 bases and J shed 6 bases, with 8 bases lying between them. CDR1 is SGHTA, CDR2 FQGTGA, per germline. The CDR3 nucleotides are TGTGCCAGCAGCTTAACGGGCAGCTCTGAAGCTTTCTTT. Protein sequence: CASSLTGSSEAFF. Supplemented by reference TRBV7-3 and TRBJ1-1, the full variable domain reads GAGVSQTPSNKVTEKGKYVELRCDPISGHTALYWYRQSLGQGPEFLIYFQGTGAADDSGLPNDRFFAVRPEGSVSTLKIQRTERGDSAVYLCASSLTGSSEAFFGQGTRLTVV.

This chain connects TRBV27 to TRBJ1-2; no firm D call. The CDR3 sequence is 15 residues long. Trimming shortened V by 0 bases and J by 5 bases, and 13 bases separated the two germline ends. Germline loops: CDR1 MNHEY, CDR2 SMNVEV (reference sequence). CDR3 protein: CASSLSEWSGYGYTF. The DNA for the CDR3 is TGTGCCAGCAGTTTATCGGAGTGGTCGGGGTATGGCTACACCTTC.

The chain has TRBV2 and TRBJ1-2; 7 bases line up with TRBD1. The CDR3 runs to 14 residues. The J segment lost 2 bases and the V segment lost 5 bases, leaving 5 bases of the junction unmatched. Germline CDR1 is SNHLY and CDR2 is FYNNEI. The CDR3 spells CASSLLGQNYGYTF. DNA for the CDR3: TGTGCCAGCAGTCTATTGGGACAGAACTATGGCTACACCTTC.